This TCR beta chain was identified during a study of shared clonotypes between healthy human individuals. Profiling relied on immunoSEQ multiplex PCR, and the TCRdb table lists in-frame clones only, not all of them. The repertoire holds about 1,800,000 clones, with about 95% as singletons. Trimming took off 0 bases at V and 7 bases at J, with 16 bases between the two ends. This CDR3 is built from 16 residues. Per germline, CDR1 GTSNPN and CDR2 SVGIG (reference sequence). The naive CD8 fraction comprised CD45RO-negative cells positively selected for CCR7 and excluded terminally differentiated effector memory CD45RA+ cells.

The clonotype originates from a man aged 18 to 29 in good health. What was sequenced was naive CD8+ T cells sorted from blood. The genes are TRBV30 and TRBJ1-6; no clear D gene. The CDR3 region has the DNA TGTGCCTGGAGTGTTGGCAGGAGAGTGCCAAATTCACCCCTCCACTTT. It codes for CAWSVGRRVPNSPLHF.